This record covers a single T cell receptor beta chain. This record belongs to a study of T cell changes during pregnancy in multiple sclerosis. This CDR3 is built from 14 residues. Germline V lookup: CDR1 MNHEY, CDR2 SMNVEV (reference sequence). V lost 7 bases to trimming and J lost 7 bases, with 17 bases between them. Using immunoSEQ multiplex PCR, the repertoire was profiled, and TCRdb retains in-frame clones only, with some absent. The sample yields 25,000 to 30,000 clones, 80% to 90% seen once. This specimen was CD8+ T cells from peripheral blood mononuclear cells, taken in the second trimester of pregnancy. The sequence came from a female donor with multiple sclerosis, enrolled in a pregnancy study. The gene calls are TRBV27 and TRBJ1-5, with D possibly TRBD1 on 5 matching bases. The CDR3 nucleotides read TGTGCCAGCACTGAAACGGGGGGTTTACAGCCCCAGCATTTT. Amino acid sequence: CASTETGGLQPQHF.